The source of this T cell receptor beta chain is a study of CXCR3-negative and CXCR3-positive naive CD8 T cells. The study, taken as a whole, reports: Naive CXCR3-positive cells had TRB CDR3s more hydrophobic than those of CXCR3-negative naive cells.

TRB cDNA libraries were made by UMI-labeled 5' RACE. No DNA is given; TCRdb re-called the 5' RACE reads and lists each CDR3 protein once. The sample totals some 130,000 distinct CDR3 sequences. Phenotypically, naive CD8+ T cells corresponded to CD45RO-CCR7+CD27+CD95-. Note on this clonotype: Its antigen remains unidentified.

Germline V gives CDR1 MDHEN, CDR2 SYDVKM. This CDR3 is built from 15 residues. This chain links TRBV28 with TRBJ2-7; TCRdb names TRBD1, which stays unverified in the absence of DNA. This receptor was obtained from a human donor in good health. Some clones in this sample may be carry-over from other donors' samples. The material sequenced was naive CXCR3- CD8+ T cells from blood. Subset specified: CD45RO-CCR7+CD27+CD95- naive CD8+ T cells lacking CXCR3 (TNR3-). The CDR3 sequence is CASSLSDSISYEQYF.